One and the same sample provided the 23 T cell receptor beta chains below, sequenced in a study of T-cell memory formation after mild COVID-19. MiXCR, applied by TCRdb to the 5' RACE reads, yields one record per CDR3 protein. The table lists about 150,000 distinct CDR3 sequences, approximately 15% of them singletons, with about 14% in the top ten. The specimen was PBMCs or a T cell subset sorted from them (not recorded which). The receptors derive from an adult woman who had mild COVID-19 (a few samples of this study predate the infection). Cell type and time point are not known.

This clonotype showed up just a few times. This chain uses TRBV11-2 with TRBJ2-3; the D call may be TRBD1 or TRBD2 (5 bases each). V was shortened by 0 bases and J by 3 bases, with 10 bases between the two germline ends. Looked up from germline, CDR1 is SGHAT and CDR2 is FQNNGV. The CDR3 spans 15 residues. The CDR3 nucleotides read TGTGCCAGCAGCTTAGACGGGGCAGGGACAGATACGCAGTATTTT. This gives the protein CASSLDGAGTDTQYF.

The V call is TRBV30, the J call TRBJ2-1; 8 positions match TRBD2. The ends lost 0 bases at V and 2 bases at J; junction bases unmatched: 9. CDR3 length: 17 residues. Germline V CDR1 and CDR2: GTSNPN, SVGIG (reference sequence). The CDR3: CAWSVQLGGLAYNEQFF. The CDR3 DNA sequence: TGTGCCTGGAGTGTACAATTGGGGGGACTAGCCTACAATGAGCAGTTCTTC.

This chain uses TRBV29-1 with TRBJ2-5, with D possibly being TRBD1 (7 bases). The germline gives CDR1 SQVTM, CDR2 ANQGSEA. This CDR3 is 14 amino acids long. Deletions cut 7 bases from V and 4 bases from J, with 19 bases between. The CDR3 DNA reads TGCAGCGGTAGGATAGGAGGGGGCGGAGAGACCCAGTACTTC. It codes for CSGRIGGGGETQYF. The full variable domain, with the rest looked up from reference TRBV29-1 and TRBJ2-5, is SAVISQKPSRDICQRGTSLTIQCQVDSQVTMMFWYRQQPGQSLTLIATANQGSEATYESGFVIDKFPISRPNLTFSTLTVSNMSPEDSSIYLCSGRIGGGGETQYFGPGTRLLVL.

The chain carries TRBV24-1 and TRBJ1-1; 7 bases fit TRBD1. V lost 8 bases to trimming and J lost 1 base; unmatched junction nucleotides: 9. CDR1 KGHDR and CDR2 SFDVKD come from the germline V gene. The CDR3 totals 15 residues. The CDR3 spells CATTVRQGGNTEAFF. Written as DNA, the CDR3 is TGTGCCACCACCGTGAGACAGGGTGGGAACACTGAAGCTTTCTTT.

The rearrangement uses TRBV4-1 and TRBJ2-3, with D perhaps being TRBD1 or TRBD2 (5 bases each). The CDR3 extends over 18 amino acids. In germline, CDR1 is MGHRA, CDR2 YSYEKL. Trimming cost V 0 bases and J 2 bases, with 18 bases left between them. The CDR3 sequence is CASSQDSGSGDLTDTQYF. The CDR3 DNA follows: TGCGCCAGCAGCCAAGATTCAGGGTCCGGGGACCTCACAGATACGCAGTATTTT.

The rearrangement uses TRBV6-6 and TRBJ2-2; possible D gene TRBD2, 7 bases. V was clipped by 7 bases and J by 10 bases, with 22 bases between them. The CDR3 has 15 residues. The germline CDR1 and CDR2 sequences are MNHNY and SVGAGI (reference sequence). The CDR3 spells CASTLGGVGGVELFF. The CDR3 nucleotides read TGTGCCAGCACCCTGGGGGGGGTCGGGGGCGTGGAGCTGTTTTTT.

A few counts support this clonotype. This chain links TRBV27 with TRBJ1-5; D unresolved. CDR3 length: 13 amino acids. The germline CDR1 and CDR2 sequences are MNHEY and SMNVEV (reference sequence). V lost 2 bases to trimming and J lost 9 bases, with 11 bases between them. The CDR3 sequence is CASSLTQYGPQHF. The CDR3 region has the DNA TGTGCCAGCAGTTTAACCCAATACGGGCCCCAGCATTTT.

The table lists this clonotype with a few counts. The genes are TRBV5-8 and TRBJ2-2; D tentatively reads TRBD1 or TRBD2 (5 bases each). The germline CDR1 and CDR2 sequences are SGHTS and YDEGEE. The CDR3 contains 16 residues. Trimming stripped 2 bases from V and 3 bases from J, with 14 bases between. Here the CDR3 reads CASSFGREGDTGELFF. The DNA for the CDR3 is TGTGCCAGCAGCTTCGGACGGGAAGGGGACACCGGGGAGCTGTTTTTT. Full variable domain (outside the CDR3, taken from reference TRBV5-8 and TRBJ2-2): EAGVTQSPTHLIKTRGQQATLRCSPISGHTSVYWYQQALGLGLQFLLWYDEGEERNRGNFPPRFSGRQFPNYSSELNVNALELEDSALYLCASSFGREGDTGELFFGEGSRLTVL.

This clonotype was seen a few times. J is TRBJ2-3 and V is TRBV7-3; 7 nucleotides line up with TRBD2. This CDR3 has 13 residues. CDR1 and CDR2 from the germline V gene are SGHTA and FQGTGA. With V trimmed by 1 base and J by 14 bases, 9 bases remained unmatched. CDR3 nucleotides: TGTGCCAGCAGCTTAAGCGGGGGTCCAGATCTGTATTTT. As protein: CASSLSGGPDLYF.

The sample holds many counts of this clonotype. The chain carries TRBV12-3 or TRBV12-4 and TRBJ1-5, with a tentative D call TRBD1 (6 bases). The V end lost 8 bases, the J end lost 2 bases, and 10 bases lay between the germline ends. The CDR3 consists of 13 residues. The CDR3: CASSGDRNQPQHF. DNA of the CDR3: TGTGCCAGCTCAGGGGACCGCAATCAGCCCCAGCATTTT.

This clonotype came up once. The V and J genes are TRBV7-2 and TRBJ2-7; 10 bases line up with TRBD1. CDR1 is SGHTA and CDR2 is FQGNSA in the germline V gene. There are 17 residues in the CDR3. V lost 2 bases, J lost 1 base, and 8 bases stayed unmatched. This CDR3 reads CASSLPRTGGESYEQYF. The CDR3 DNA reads TGTGCCAGCAGCTTACCCCGGACAGGGGGTGAGTCCTACGAGCAGTACTTC.

The CDR3 DNA is TGTGCCAGCAGTTTTGGTGGACGGGTAGAAGCTTTCTTT. Its protein product is CASSFGGRVEAFF. The rearrangement joins TRBV12-3 or TRBV12-4 to TRBJ1-1; D is uncertain. The CDR3 runs 13 residues. V dropped 3 bases and J dropped 8 bases, with 13 bases sitting between them.

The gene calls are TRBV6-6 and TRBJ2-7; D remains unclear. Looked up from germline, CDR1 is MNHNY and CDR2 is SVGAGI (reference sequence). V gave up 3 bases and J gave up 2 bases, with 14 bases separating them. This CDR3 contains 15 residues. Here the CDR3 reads CASSYEDWSTYEQYF. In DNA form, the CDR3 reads TGTGCCAGCAGTTATGAAGATTGGAGTACCTACGAGCAGTACTTC.

The chain's CDR3 is CASSSHTNQPQHF. The CDR3 DNA reads as TGTGCCAGCAGCTCTCACACCAATCAGCCCCAGCATTTT. This rearrangement joins TRBV7-9 to TRBJ1-5, with D unresolved. V lost 4 bases and J 3 bases, leaving 7 bases between the germline ends. The CDR3 is 13 amino acids. Germline CDR1 reads SEHNR; CDR2 reads FQNEAQ (reference sequence).

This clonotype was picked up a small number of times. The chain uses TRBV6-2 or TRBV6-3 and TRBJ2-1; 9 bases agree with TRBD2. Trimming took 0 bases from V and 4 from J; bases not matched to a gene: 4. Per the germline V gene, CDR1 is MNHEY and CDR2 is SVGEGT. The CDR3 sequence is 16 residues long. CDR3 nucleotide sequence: TGTGCCAGCAGTTACTCGCGGGAGGGCGGATACAATGAGCAGTTCTTC. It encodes CASSYSREGGYNEQFF.

The CDR3 is CASSASGRSEQYF. The CDR3 DNA is TGTGCCAGCAGCGCTAGCGGGAGGTCCGAGCAGTACTTC. The chain has TRBV3-1 and TRBJ2-7, with TRBD2 identical over 11 bases. J was trimmed by 6 bases and V by 5 bases; bases with no gene match: 3. The V gene's germline CDR1 is LGHDT and CDR2 YNNKEL (reference sequence). The CDR3 is 13 amino acids.

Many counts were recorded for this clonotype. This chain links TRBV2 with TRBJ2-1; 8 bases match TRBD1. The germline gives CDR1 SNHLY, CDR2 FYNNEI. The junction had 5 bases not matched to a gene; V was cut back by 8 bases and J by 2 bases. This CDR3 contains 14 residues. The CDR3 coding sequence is TGTGCCAGCCCCCCGGACAGGGCCTACAATGAGCAGTTCTTC. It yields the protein CASPPDRAYNEQFF.

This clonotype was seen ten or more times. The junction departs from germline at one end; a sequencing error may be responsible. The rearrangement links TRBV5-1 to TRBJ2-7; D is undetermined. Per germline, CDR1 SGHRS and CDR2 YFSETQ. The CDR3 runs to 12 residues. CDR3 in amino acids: CASSEGRYEQYF. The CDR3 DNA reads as TGTGCCAGCAGTGAAGGGCGGTACGAGCAGTACTTC.

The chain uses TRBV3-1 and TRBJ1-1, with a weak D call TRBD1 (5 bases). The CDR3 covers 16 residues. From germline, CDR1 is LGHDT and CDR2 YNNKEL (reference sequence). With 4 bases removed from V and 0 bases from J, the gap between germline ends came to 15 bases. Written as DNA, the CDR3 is TGTGCCAGCAGCCCGTTTATAGGGGAGTTGAACACTGAAGCTTTCTTT. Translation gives CASSPFIGELNTEAFF. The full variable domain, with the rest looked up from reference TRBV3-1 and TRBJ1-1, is DTAVSQTPKYLVTQMGNDKSIKCEQNLGHDTMYWYKQDSKKFLKIMFSYNNKELIINETVPNRFSPKSPDKAHLNLHINSLELGDSAVYFCASSPFIGELNTEAFFGQGTRLTVV.

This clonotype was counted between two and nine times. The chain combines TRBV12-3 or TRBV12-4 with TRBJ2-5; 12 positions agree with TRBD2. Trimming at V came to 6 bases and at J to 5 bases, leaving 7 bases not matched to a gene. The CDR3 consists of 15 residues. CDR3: CASRASGGARETQYF. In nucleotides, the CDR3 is TGTGCCAGCAGAGCTAGCGGGGGGGCCCGGGAGACCCAGTACTTC.

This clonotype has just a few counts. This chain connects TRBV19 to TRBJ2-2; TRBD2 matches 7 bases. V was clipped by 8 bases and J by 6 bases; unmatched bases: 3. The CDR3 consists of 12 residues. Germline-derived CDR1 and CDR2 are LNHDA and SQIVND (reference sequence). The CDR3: CASSAGAGELFF. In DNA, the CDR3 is TGTGCCAGTTCCGCGGGAGCCGGGGAGCTGTTTTTT.

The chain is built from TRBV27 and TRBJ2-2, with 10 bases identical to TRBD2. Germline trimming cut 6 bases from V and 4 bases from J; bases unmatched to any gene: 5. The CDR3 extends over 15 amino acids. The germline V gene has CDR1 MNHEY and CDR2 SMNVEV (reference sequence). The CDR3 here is CASSRRTSGTGELFF. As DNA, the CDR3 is TGTGCCAGCAGCCGGAGGACTAGCGGCACCGGGGAGCTGTTTTTT.

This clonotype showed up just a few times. CDR3 bases: TGCAGTGCTAGAGACCCCTCCCTTTGGGGCCAAGAGACCCAGTACTTC. Translated, it gives CSARDPSLWGQETQYF. The chain is built from TRBV20-1 and TRBJ2-5; the D is unclear. Trimming removed 0 bases from V and 1 base from J, with 15 bases in between. Per the germline V gene, CDR1 is DFQATT and CDR2 is SNEGSKA (reference sequence). The CDR3 is 16 amino acids.